Shown below are 20 T cell receptor beta chains from a single sample sequenced in a study of human T cells and chemical hapten exposure. Each CDR3 protein is one row after TCRdb ran MiXCR on the RACE reads. The repertoire holds under 200,000 distinct CDR3 sequences, with 25% to 35% as singletons. Time point in this sample: patch test 3, about 24 weeks after DPC sensitization. The sample's treatment: therapeutic diphenylcyclopropenone sensitization with weekly scalp DPC. Sequencing used whole blood, obtained in connection with sensitization to the hapten diphenylcyclopropenone (DPC). The receptors derive from a woman in her late teens or twenties with alopecia areata. Some clones in this sample may be carry-over from other donors' samples.

CDR3 DNA sequence: TGTGCCATCAGTGAGAAGACAACAGGGGGGACCCAGTACTTC. As protein: CAISEKTTGGTQYF. V gene TRBV10-3 combines with J gene TRBJ2-5; 8 bases match TRBD1. CDR3 size: 14 residues. V lost 2 bases to trimming and J lost 7 bases; unmatched junction nucleotides: 6. Germline CDR1 reads ENHRY; CDR2 reads SYGVKD.

The CDR3 here is CSVVLDRAEAFF. The DNA of the CDR3 is TGCAGCGTCGTTCTTGACAGGGCTGAAGCTTTCTTT. The chain joins TRBV29-1 to TRBJ1-1; the match to TRBD1 covers 7 bases. Germline CDR1 and CDR2: SQVTM and ANQGSEA. V trimming: 6 bases; J trimming: 6 bases; junction bases outside the gene matches: 7. The CDR3 length is 12 residues.

V and J are TRBV11-3 and TRBJ2-3, with TRBD2 matching 7 bases. Germline CDR1 SGHNT, CDR2 YENEEA. This CDR3 contains 13 residues. After removal of 4 bases from V and 4 bases from J, the junction contained 2 bases not matched to a gene. The CDR3 DNA is TGTGCCAGCAGCTGGGAGGGAGCAGATACGCAGTATTTT. This encodes CASSWEGADTQYF.

This chain links TRBV7-9 with TRBJ2-7, with 8 nucleotides matching TRBD2. The ends lost 5 bases at V and 6 bases at J; junction bases unmatched: 9. The CDR3 is made up of 14 amino acids. The germline CDR1 and CDR2 sequences are SEHNR and FQNEAQ (reference sequence). The CDR3 DNA reads as TGTGCCAGCAGCCCGGGCGGGAGGCAATTCGAGCAGTACTTC. Amino acid sequence: CASSPGGRQFEQYF.

The J gene is TRBJ2-7, the V gene TRBV6-4, with a tentative D call TRBD2 (6 bases). Trimming cost V 7 bases and J 3 bases, with 13 bases left between them. Germline V gene sequence: CDR1 MRHNA, CDR2 SNTAGT. The CDR3 has 13 amino acids. The CDR3 protein is CASIRGFRYEQYF. CDR3 bases: TGTGCCAGCATTCGGGGGTTTCGCTACGAGCAGTACTTC.

The V gene is TRBV6-2 or TRBV6-3, the J gene TRBJ2-1, with D maybe TRBD2 (5 bases). Trimming stripped 1 base from V and 7 bases from J, with 17 bases between. CDR1 and CDR2 from the germline V gene are MNHEY and SVGEGT. The CDR3 totals 16 residues. CDR3 region: CASSYLMELGFNEQFF. For the CDR3, the DNA is TGTGCCAGCAGTTACTTAATGGAACTAGGGTTTAATGAGCAGTTCTTC.

The chain links TRBV23-1 to TRBJ2-1; 7 bases are shared with TRBD1. TRBV23-1 is filed as an ORF, its function uncertain. With V trimmed by 10 bases and J by 0 bases, 18 bases remained unmatched. This CDR3 has 18 residues. The DNA for the CDR3 is TGCGCCAACTGTCCGGGACAGCCCTTGGCAAGCTCCTACAATGAGCAGTTCTTC. This encodes CANCPGQPLASSYNEQFF.

This clonotype turned up a few times. This chain connects TRBV12-3 or TRBV12-4 to TRBJ2-3; D is possibly TRBD1 or TRBD2 (5 bases each). Trimming took off 6 bases at V and 1 base at J, with 11 bases between the two ends. The CDR3 consists of 14 residues. Here the CDR3 reads CASSEGDGTDTQYF. CDR3 nucleotide sequence: TGTGCCAGCAGCGAAGGGGACGGCACAGATACGCAGTATTTT.

This clonotype turned up a few times. This rearrangement joins TRBV24-1 to TRBJ1-5, with 8 bases fitting TRBD1. This CDR3 contains 13 residues. After removal of 5 bases from V and 7 bases from J, the junction contained 3 bases not matched to a gene. Germline CDR1 is KGHDR and CDR2 is SFDVKD. In nucleotides, the CDR3 is TGTGCCACCAGTGCGGCAGGGGGCCAGCCCCAGCATTTT. Its protein product is CATSAAGGQPQHF.

In this sample, this clonotype turned up a few times. The chain has TRBV7-6 and TRBJ2-7, with 10 nucleotides matching TRBD2. Germline-derived CDR1 and CDR2 are SGHVS and FNYEAQ. The V and J ends lost 3 bases and 7 bases, in that order; junction bases with no gene match: 9. CDR3 length: 15 residues. CDR3 in amino acids: CASSLGLASFWEQYF. The CDR3 coding sequence is TGTGCCAGCAGCTTGGGACTAGCGAGTTTTTGGGAGCAGTACTTC.

This clonotype turned up a few times. The chain joins TRBV7-9 to TRBJ1-2; no clear D. V was clipped by 2 bases and J by 4 bases, with 5 bases between them. Germline assignment: CDR1 SEHNR and CDR2 FQNEAQ (reference sequence). This CDR3 spans 12 amino acids. The CDR3 protein is CASSLSGYGYTF. The CDR3 DNA reads TGTGCCAGCAGCTTAAGTGGCTATGGCTACACCTTC.

This rearrangement joins TRBV7-9 to TRBJ2-7, with no clear D. The CDR3 contains 13 residues. CDR1 is SEHNR and CDR2 is FQNEAQ in the germline V gene (reference sequence). V was shortened by 6 bases and J by 4 bases, with 13 bases between the two germline ends. The CDR3 DNA reads as TGTGCCAGCAGGCCCATCGTAACTTACGAGCAGTACTTC. Its protein is CASRPIVTYEQYF.

The chain recombines TRBV3-1 with TRBJ1-5, with a tentative D call TRBD1 (6 bases). Per germline, CDR1 LGHDT and CDR2 YNNKEL (reference sequence). The CDR3 loop spans 13 amino acids. Trimming stripped 8 bases from V and 2 bases from J, with 10 bases between. This CDR3 reads CASDRGGNQPQHF. The DNA of the CDR3 is TGTGCCAGCGATAGGGGGGGCAATCAGCCCCAGCATTTT.

The chain combines TRBV4-2 with TRBJ2-7; D gene uncertain. V was clipped by 2 bases and J by 0 bases, with 11 bases between them. CDR1 and CDR2 (germline): LGHNA, YNFKEQ. The CDR3 loop spans 15 amino acids. This CDR3 is CASSQFRRASYEQYF. The CDR3 nucleotides read TGTGCCAGCAGCCAATTCCGCCGAGCCTCCTACGAGCAGTACTTC.

This clonotype was observed a handful of times. This rearrangement joins TRBV11-3 to TRBJ2-1, with 8 bases identical to TRBD1. Per the germline V gene, CDR1 is SGHNT and CDR2 is YENEEA. This CDR3 spans 16 amino acids. V trimming: 1 base; J trimming: 4 bases; junction bases outside the gene matches: 6. The CDR3 nucleotides read TGTGCCAGCAGCTTAGGGGACAGGACCCGTTACAATGAGCAGTTCTTC. Translation: CASSLGDRTRYNEQFF.

The rearrangement joins TRBV5-1 to TRBJ2-1, with 9 bases that match TRBD2. CDR3 length equals 16 residues. Germline loops: CDR1 SGHRS, CDR2 YFSETQ. Trimming cost V 0 bases and J 2 bases; bases outside gene matches: 3. CDR3 bases: TGCGCCAGCAGCTTGGTGGTAGCGGGGGCCTACAATGAGCAGTTCTTC. Protein product: CASSLVVAGAYNEQFF.

The V and J genes are TRBV4-1 and TRBJ1-1; D uncertain. CDR3 size: 13 residues. With 2 bases removed from V and 7 bases from J, the gap between germline ends came to 11 bases. Germline assignment: CDR1 MGHRA and CDR2 YSYEKL. DNA of the CDR3: TGCGCCAGCAGCCAACTGGTCCGGGATGAAGCTTTCTTT. This translates into CASSQLVRDEAFF.

V gene TRBV20-1 combines with J gene TRBJ1-1; maybe TRBD1 (6 bases). V lost 6 bases, J lost 7 bases, and 9 bases lay in between. CDR1 DFQATT and CDR2 SNEGSKA come from the germline V gene (reference sequence). The CDR3 loop spans 10 amino acids. CDR3 region: CSARGVEAFF. The DNA for the CDR3 is TGCAGTGCCAGGGGCGTTGAAGCTTTCTTT.

This clonotype was seen a few times. This chain links TRBV7-2 with TRBJ2-7; D is ambiguous. CDR3 length: 15 amino acids. CDR1 and CDR2 (germline): SGHTA, FQGNSA. The ends were cut back, 5 bases at V and 0 bases at J, with 14 bases in the middle. The CDR3 region has the DNA TGTGCCAGCAGCCGGCCGCGCGCGAGCTCCTACGAGCAGTACTTC. Translated, it gives CASSRPRASSYEQYF.

This clonotype was detected ten times or more. V gene TRBV4-1 combines with J gene TRBJ1-2, with a weak D call TRBD1 (6 bases). CDR3 length: 15 residues. Germline V gene lookup returns CDR1 MGHRA and CDR2 YSYEKL. V was trimmed by 0 bases and J by 8 bases, leaving 16 bases between them. CDR3: CASSQDPGAWEGYTF. The CDR3, as DNA: TGCGCCAGCAGCCAAGACCCAGGGGCTTGGGAAGGCTACACCTTC.